This TCR beta chain is from a study of T cell clonality in common variable immunodeficiency. This CDR3 has 17 amino acids. J lost 2 bases, V lost 4 bases, and 14 bases had no gene match. Germline CDR1 reads ENHRY; CDR2 reads SYGVKD. Study results and caveats: TCRbeta clonality was increased in CVID versus healthy controls.

This clone was found many times. Its antigen is not known. With the read ending 3 residues before the CDR3 end, the germline J gene is used to fill in that end. Sequencing input was equivalent genomic DNA from CVID and controls. The assay was immunoSEQ multiplex PCR, and TCRdb's table has in-frame clones only and misses some. Listed here are around 39,000 clones without any singletons, the top ten holding around 3%. The specimen sequenced was peripheral blood mononuclear cells. The chain couples TRBV10-3 to TRBJ2-7; 7 bases agree with TRBD2. The receptor was derived from a person aged 18-70 years in good health. CDR3: CAISVRPRVAGPYEQYF. The DNA read from the CDR3 is TGTGCCATCAGTGTTAGGCCTAGGGTAGCGGGCCCCTACGAG.